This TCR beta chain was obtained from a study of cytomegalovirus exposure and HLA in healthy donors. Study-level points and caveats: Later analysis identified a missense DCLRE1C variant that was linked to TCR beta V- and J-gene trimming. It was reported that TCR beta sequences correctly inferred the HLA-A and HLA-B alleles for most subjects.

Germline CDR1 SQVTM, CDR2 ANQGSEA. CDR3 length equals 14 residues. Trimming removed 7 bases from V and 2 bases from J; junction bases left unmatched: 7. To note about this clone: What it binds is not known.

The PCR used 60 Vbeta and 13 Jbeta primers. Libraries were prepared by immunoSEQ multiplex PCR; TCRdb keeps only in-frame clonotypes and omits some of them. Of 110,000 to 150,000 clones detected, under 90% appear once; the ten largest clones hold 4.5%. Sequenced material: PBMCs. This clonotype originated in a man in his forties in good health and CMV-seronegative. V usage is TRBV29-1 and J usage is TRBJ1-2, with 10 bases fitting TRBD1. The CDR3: CSAPLGQGNYGYTF. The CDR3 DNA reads TGCAGCGCGCCCCTGGGACAGGGGAACTATGGCTACACCTTC.